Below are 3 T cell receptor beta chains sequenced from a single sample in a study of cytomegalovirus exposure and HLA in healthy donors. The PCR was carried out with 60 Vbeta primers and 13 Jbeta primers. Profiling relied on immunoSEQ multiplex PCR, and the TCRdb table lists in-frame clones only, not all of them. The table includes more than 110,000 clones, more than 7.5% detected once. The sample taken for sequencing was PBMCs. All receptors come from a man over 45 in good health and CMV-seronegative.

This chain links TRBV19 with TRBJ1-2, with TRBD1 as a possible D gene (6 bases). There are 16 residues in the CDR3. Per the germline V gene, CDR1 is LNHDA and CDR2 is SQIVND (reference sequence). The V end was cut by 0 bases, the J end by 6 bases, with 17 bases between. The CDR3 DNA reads TGTGCCAGTAGTATAGAGCTAACAGGGCAAAGGGATGGCTACACCTTC. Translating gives CASSIELTGQRDGYTF.

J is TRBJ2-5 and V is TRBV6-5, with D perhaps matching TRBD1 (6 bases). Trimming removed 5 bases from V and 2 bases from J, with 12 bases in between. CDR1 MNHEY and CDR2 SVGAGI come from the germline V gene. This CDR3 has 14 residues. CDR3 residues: CASSTWTVQETQYF. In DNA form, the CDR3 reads TGTGCCAGCAGTACCTGGACAGTTCAAGAGACCCAGTACTTC.

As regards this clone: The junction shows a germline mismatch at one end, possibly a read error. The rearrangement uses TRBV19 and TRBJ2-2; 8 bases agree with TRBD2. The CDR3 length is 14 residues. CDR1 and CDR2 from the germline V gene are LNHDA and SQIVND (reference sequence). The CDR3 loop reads CTSRLAPNTGELFF. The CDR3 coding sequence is TGTACCAGCAGACTAGCGCCAAACACCGGGGAGCTGTTTTTT.